This TCR beta chain was observed in a study of cytomegalovirus exposure and HLA in healthy donors. The study ran its PCR with 60 Vbeta and 13 Jbeta primers. Here immunoSEQ multiplex PCR was the method, and the copy in TCRdb shows in-frame clones only, minus some. This repertoire comprises roughly 40,000 clones; its ten largest clones make up approximately 10%. J was trimmed by 7 bases and V by 0 bases; bases with no gene match: 10. The CDR3 covers 18 residues. Germline loops: CDR1 MDHEN, CDR2 SYDVKM. The rearrangement joins TRBV28 to TRBJ2-1; 12 nucleotides match TRBD2. Sequenced: PBMCs. This clonotype originated in a man aged 35-49 years in good health and CMV-seropositive. CDR3 in amino acids: CASSLWTLRLAGANEQFF. CDR3 nucleotides: TGTGCCAGCAGTTTATGGACCCTTCGACTAGCGGGAGCTAATGAGCAGTTCTTC.